This T cell receptor (beta chain) was recorded in a study of identical twins. TCRdb redid the calling of the 5' RACE reads with MiXCR, one entry per CDR3 protein. The table shows 200,000 to 250,000 distinct CDR3 sequences, with roughly 7% occurring only once. This clonotype turned up a few times. The same data also contributed to another study, on yellow fever vaccine responses in identical twins.

The receptor comes from a young woman in good health. Sequencing was done on a sample of memory (CD45RO+) T cells sorted from blood.

The CDR3 coding sequence is TGTGCCAGCAGTTACGGGGGGGCTAAGACCGGGGAGCTGTTTTTT. Translating gives CASSYGGAKTGELFF. The V call is TRBV6-5, the J call TRBJ2-2, with a possible D match to TRBD2 (7 bases). Germline CDR1 is MNHEY and CDR2 is SVGAGI. The CDR3 runs to 15 residues. V shed 2 bases and J shed 5 bases, with 12 bases lying between them.